The 3 T cell receptor beta chains below come from one sample, sequenced in a study of cytomegalovirus exposure and HLA in healthy donors. The PCR made use of 60 Vbeta and 13 Jbeta primers. TCRdb's table, derived via immunoSEQ multiplex PCR, lists solely in-frame clones and lacks some. The repertoire holds 150,000 or so clones, with approximately 80% as singletons. The material sequenced was PBMCs. All receptors come from a woman between 40 and 50 years old in good health and CMV-seropositive.

This clone has just one count. CDR3 bases: TGCGCCAGCAGCAGGGGGCAAATCAACTACGAGCAGTACTTC. Its translation is CASSRGQINYEQYF. The chain carries TRBV5-1 and TRBJ2-7, with 7 bases lining up with TRBD1. V was pared by 4 bases and J by 3 bases, with 7 bases of the junction left unmatched. The CDR3 runs 14 residues. Germline CDR1 and CDR2: SGHRS and YFSETQ.

The gene calls are TRBV21-1 and TRBJ2-7; the table's D call, TRBD2, has no DNA check behind it. TRBV21-1 constitutes a pseudogene. The CDR3 has 14 amino acids. In nucleotides, the CDR3 is TGTGCCAGCAGCAATGGGAGGGCTTCCTACGAGCAGTACTTC. Its protein product is CASSNGRASYEQYF.

In its sample, this clone was seen a few times. The CDR3 reads CASRGQNSGANVLTF. CDR3 sequence (DNA): TGTGCCAGCAGGGGACAGAACTCTGGGGCCAACGTCCTGACTTTC. This chain connects TRBV6-1 to TRBJ2-6; 7 bases fit TRBD1. The CDR3 has 15 residues. V lost 6 bases, J lost 0 bases, and 2 bases stayed unmatched. The germline V gene encodes CDR1 MNHNS and CDR2 SASEGT.